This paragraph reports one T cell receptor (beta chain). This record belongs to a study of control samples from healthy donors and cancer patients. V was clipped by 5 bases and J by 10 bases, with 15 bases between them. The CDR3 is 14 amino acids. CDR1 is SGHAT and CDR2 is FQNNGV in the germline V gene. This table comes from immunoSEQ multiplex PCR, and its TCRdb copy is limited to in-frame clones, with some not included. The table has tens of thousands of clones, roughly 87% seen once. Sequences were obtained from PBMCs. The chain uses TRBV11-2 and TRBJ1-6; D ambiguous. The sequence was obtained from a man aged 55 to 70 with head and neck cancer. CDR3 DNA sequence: TGTGCCAGCAGCACCGACCGGGCCAGGTCACCCCTCCACTTT. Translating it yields CASSTDRARSPLHF.